This TCR beta chain was retrieved from a study of long-term antiretroviral therapy in people with HIV (dated by TCRdb to between 2020 and 2023). Regarding the complete study: The earliest samples were collected approximately a decade before the 2015 WHO recommendation for immediate ART, a period when ART was typically delayed until CD4 counts fell. Whether ART initiation and durable HIV suppression were associated with changes in peripheral blood TRB repertoire composition and diversity was tested in a retrospective serial study. Among the 30 or so participants with HIV, eleven to twelve were female. Test extractions of a monoclonal T-cell line alongside 33 polyclonal samples showed no cross-contamination during QIAcube processing. From some 30 adults with confirmed HIV infection, the cohort provided 150 to 200 cryopreserved PBMC samples, gathered serially across a mean of around 6 years (range 1-12). Broader findings and caveats from the paper: Compared with controls, HIV repertoires had narrower CDR3 length ranges, and the network structure pointed to an antigen-experienced repertoire that shifted only slightly toward naive after ART. The samples were dated from about 2003 to 2017, and the ART regimens that were used may be less effective than current ART regimens. Because PBMC availability was limited, only the TCR beta chain was sequenced, with no alpha chain pairing. Because pre-ART samples had limited cell numbers, unsorted PBMC were profiled rather than sorted CD4+ and CD8+ T cells. A significant increase in TRB diversity was found to be associated with ART initiation, although TRB diversity was observed to remain significantly below that of transplant donor controls even after long-term ART. The repertoire was dominated across all time points by expanded TRB clones identified before ART initiation, although this dominance was seen to fluctuate and to decrease in many PLHIV after ART. No data were available on ART adherence, viral resistance or therapy changes, limiting inferences about post-ART repertoire changes.

The immunoSEQ hsTCRB v3.0 assay was used at survey level resolution for TRB variable region sequencing. The targeted TRB sequencing depth was about 40,000-55,000 T-cell genomes per sample. Pooled TRB libraries were sequenced on an Illumina MiSeq with a v3 150-cycle kit. As for the authors' bioinformatics: Repertoire analysis was performed in R inside a reproducible Nextflow workflow that covered QC, data transformation and analysis. LymphoSeq2, an R package for AIRR-Seq data exploration, was used to implement custom analyses. After excluding a few samples that yielded fewer than 5000 total TRB sequences, 150 to 200 HIV repertoires remained for analysis. Among the roughly 180 retained HIV repertoires, some 60 were collected before ART initiation and 120 to 130 after ART initiation. Repertoires were downsampled to 5000 TRB nucleotide sequences, with summary statistics averaged over 100 downsampling iterations. TRB sequences were retained for analysis only if CDR3 regions of at least seven amino acids were present. A Shannon entropy-derived clonality score and the Gini coefficient were used to measure diversity. In the repertoire networks, any two of the top 5000 CDR3 amino acid sequences were connected whenever the two sequences differed by an edit distance of one. Antigen specificity groups and MHC restriction were predicted for TRB CDR3 amino acid sequences with GLIPH2. Known CMV, EBV, HIV or tissue antigen associations were flagged by matching CDR3 amino acid sequences against VDJdb and McPAS-TCR. Pre-ART, post-ART and control groups were compared with Wilcoxon signed-rank tests and Holm-Bonferroni correction. The table was pulled from immuneACCESS by TCRdb, which kept in-frame rearrangements only. Such tables lose some clones; where checked, under half of the loss comes from unresolved V genes, and the rest has no known cause. V and J calls and clone size are copied from that table; D and trimming were computed from the DNA. The sample table shows 25,000 to 35,000 clones, and approximately 80% are seen once. The ten largest make up roughly 7.2% of the sample.

Inclusion was restricted to participants for whom at least one PBMC sample before ART initiation and at least two post-ART samples were available. All participants with HIV were treated in the United States of America. Before DNA extraction, cryopreserved samples containing roughly 0.9-11 million PBMC were thawed and washed. At the time of the earliest PBMC sample, participants with HIV were aged between about 20 and 55 years. PBMC samples were contributed by each participant from 1-4 timepoints before ART initiation and 2-8 timepoints after ART initiation, with a median of 7 samples. For every participant, serial HIV viral load, CD4+ T-cell count, ART history and demographic data were obtained. Genomic DNA was extracted from unsorted PBMC with a Qiagen kit on a QIAcube, processed in batches of 12 samples. A note on this clone: No antigen is known for it. Per-nucleotide qualities are absent, and no much larger clonotype sits a single base away.

The junction shows trimming of 3 bases on V and 4 bases on J, plus 15 bases between the germline ends. The germline V gene encodes CDR1 LGHNA and CDR2 YSLEER. CDR3 length: 15 amino acids, cysteine to phenylalanine. Only the CDR3 region is kept as DNA, spanning 45 bases read in frame from base 1. Source: unsorted PBMCs, taken 0.3 years after starting antiretroviral therapy. The chain is encoded by TRBV4-3 joined to TRBJ2-5; tentative D gene TRBD1, with 6 bases matching. This TCR was recovered from a man aged 40-49 years with HIV. DNA sequence: TGCGCCAGCAGCCAGGGGGCCGGCTTTTCAGAGACCCAGTACTTC. Its product reads: CASSQGAGFSETQYF.